The clone carrying this T cell receptor beta chain was counted a few times. Its antigen is still unknown. The CDR3 extends over 20 amino acids. The V and J ends lost 5 bases and 0 bases, in that order; junction bases with no gene match: 15. Germline CDR1 is SGHAT and CDR2 is FQNNGV. The sample originates from a study of blood T cells in healthy people across ages. Study-level points and caveats: Roughly linearly, TCR beta diversity per million T cells fell as age increased. It was held that diversity estimates obtained from one million T cells represented underestimates.

Those donating, healthy Caucasian individuals from Russia, were aged roughly 6 to 90. A J-beta primer mix and a sample-barcoded 5' primer were used in a second PCR of roughly 6 to 12 cycles. MiXCR, run by TCRdb on the 5' RACE reads, gives a single entry per CDR3 protein. The sample lists 1.5 million to 1.8 million distinct CDR3 sequences, approximately 43% seen once, with approximately 4% in the top ten. V usage is TRBV11-2 and J usage is TRBJ2-3, with 12 bases identical to TRBD2. Material for sequencing was blood. This clonotype was obtained from a woman aged 18-30 years in good health. For the CDR3, the DNA is TGTGCCAGCAGCGGACTCTTTCGGGGGACTAGCGGGTCTAGCACAGATACGCAGTATTTT. Its protein is CASSGLFRGTSGSSTDTQYF.